This T cell receptor beta chain was identified during a study of regulatory T cells. Study results and limitations: Skewed V and J usage and few unique V-J pairs marked patient repertoires, most in Tregs. In CD3G-deficient patients, conventional CD4+ T cells were enriched for hydrophobic CDR3 residues at positions 6 and 7.

With 4 bases removed from V and 6 bases from J, the gap between germline ends came to 20 bases. CDR1 and CDR2 (germline): SGHRS, YFSETQ. There are 16 residues in the CDR3. A couple of CD3G-deficient patients had more severe autoimmunity; all had some. At testing, patients were 2 to 39 years old, with reduced naive and increased memory T-cell proportions. Sorting split CD4+ cells into CD25-high CD127-low Tregs and CD25-low CD127-high conventional T cells. Concerning this clone itself: The antigen remains undetermined.

The primer mix had 52 TRBV and 13 TRBJ primers. Repertoires were generated with immunoSEQ multiplex PCR, while TCRdb's copy carries only in-frame clones and drops some. This sample has almost 30,000 clones, with around 93% found just once. The sample comprised conventional CD4+ T cells sorted from blood. The sequence was obtained from a person aged 18 to 35 with CD3G deficiency. The genes are TRBV5-1 and TRBJ2-1; the D call may be TRBD1 or TRBD2 (7 bases each). CDR3 region: CASSPERQGGLNEQFF. The CDR3 coding sequence is TGCGCCAGCAGCCCCGAGCGACAGGGAGGGCTCAATGAGCAGTTCTTC.